This T cell receptor beta chain was profiled in a study of graft-versus-host responses after intestinal transplantation. Study summary: Recipients got multivisceral, liver-intestinal, or isolated intestinal transplants. Anti-thymocyte globulin induction preceded roughly 3 years of tacrolimus and steroid maintenance in all recipients.

This clone has a single count. Its antigen remains unidentified. This CDR3 contains 18 residues. Germline values: CDR1 LNHDA, CDR2 SQIVND (reference sequence). Trimming at V came to 0 bases and at J to 4 bases, leaving 12 bases not matched to a gene. Study-wide results and limits: Marrow from the recipient contained GvH clones, some of which had appeared first in ileum or blood. Where graft-donor T cell macrochimerism was present, patients had high graft-versus-host to host-versus-graft clonal ratios in allografts.

Some clones are missing from TCRdb's copy, which holds only in-frame ones; the method was immunoSEQ multiplex PCR. This sample has tens of thousands of clones, with roughly nine tenths found just once. The V and J genes are TRBV19 and TRBJ1-5; 7 bases align to TRBD1. The material sequenced was PBMCs, taken roughly 64 days after intestinal transplantation. The clonotype was recovered from a human patient who received an intestinal transplant, so some T cells may come from the graft donor. CDR3 in amino acids: CASSIEGRGAKRNQPQHF. CDR3 bases: TGTGCCAGTAGTATAGAGGGCAGGGGGGCAAAGCGGAATCAGCCCCAGCATTTT.